This T cell receptor (beta chain) derives from a study of identical twins. Germline V CDR1 and CDR2: LNHNV, YYDKDF (reference sequence). V was pared by 5 bases and J by 8 bases, with 10 bases between. There are 13 residues in the CDR3. This clonotype was found a few times. One entry per CDR3 protein, called by TCRdb with MiXCR from the 5' RACE reads. This sample yields under 800,000 distinct CDR3 sequences, of which around 20% are seen a single time; approximately 4.3% belongs to the top ten. This same sample was also part of a study on T cells expressing NK-cell markers. As reported in that work: Of the CD8+ T cells in more than five donors, roughly 1.0-7.5% belonged to dominant NKG2C+ clonotypes.

The chain uses TRBV15 and TRBJ1-6; D ambiguous. Sample: PBMCs. The clonotype originates from a woman aged 18-30 years in good health. The CDR3 protein is CATSGGWDSPLHF. Written as DNA, the CDR3 is TGTGCCACCAGCGGAGGATGGGATTCACCCCTCCACTTT.